This entry features one TCR beta chain sequence. The antigen it recognizes is unknown. Qualities for individual bases were not recorded, and no much larger clone is one base off. The cohort comprised 550 to 700 healthy bone marrow donors. At the time of sampling, every cohort member was nominally healthy, though immune exposures that went unrecorded were likely present. The donor tested CMV seronegative and was one of the 352 seronegative cohort members. A peripheral blood sample was provided by each donor, and peripheral blood mononuclear cells were used for TCR beta sequencing. The Qiagen DNeasy Blood Extraction Kit was used to extract genomic DNA from the blood cell samples. There are 12 amino acids in the CDR3, from cysteine to phenylalanine inclusive. Of all the DNA, just the CDR3 is kept, 36 bases in frame from base 1. CDR1 and CDR2 were assigned from the germline V gene as SGHTS and YDEGEE. The data are from a study of cytomegalovirus exposure and HLA in healthy donors (dated by TCRdb to between 2016 and 2019). As for the study more broadly: According to an earlier analysis of several hundred of the donors, about 179 million T cells yielded 117 million unique TCR beta sequences and 276 Gb of sequence data. An early release that covered roughly 600 HLA-typed donors contained approximately 320 gigabases of sequencing data and some 87 million unique TCR sequences. Of the approximately 400 genotyped donors, more than 75% were placed in the genetic ancestry cluster associated with self-reported Caucasian donors. The aim of the study was to test whether cataloging public T cell receptors could identify signatures of past pathogen exposure. The study used immunosequencing to profile the T cell repertoires of approximately 640 subjects and linked those repertoires to cytomegalovirus serostatus. Besides the first cohort of 666 subjects, a separate validation cohort made up of over 95 different subjects was used. To predict cytomegalovirus infection status, the study brought together high-throughput TCR immunosequencing, statistical association of individual TCRs with disease status, and machine learning. A later analysis re-analyzed previously published TCR beta repertoires from hundreds of donors and added high-resolution HLA genotyping to study TCR occurrence patterns. In the later analysis, no new phenotypic data were used to find candidate immune exposures; instead, reliance was placed on TCR beta sequences and their occurrence across donors. An earlier analysis of roughly 600 of the donors used high-throughput TCR beta sequencing to judge whether each TCR beta V gene segment behaved as functional or pseudogenic. Donor age, sex, ethnicity and CMV serostatus were collected together with the repertoire data. A later genetic analysis took genome-wide SNP genotypes for about three fifths of the roughly 670 donors and used that subset as a discovery cohort. Every discovery cohort repertoire had been produced on one sequencing platform. Class I and class II HLA loci were covered by the typing at four-digit resolution. The number of typed donors differed by locus: about 620-640 for A, B, C, DRB1 and DQB1; 500 to 550 for DQA1; approximately 600 for DPA1; and 400 to 480 for DPB1. Because of strong linkage in the cohort, four to six DR-DQ haplotypes were treated as single units for association and clustering. Among 300 to 450 genotyped donors of the cohort, an average of 235,054 unique TCR beta nucleotide sequences were sequenced per donor, roughly 18% of them non-productive. Overall study outcomes, separate from this receptor: Correlated functional status among segregating V segments might be attributable to linkage disequilibrium, but an unknown experimental factor could not be ruled out. The classifier was reported to diagnose cytomegalovirus status with high specificity and sensitivity in both the original cohort and the validation cohort. Because counts were too low, roughly 16 rarely observed V segments, including chromosome 9 orphons, were left out of the earlier analysis of about 500 of the donors. In vitro tests confirmed that a few of the cytomegalovirus-associated TCR beta chains recognize cytomegalovirus antigens. The authors suggested that the approach could potentially be generalized to other disease states and immunological phenotypes. A total of about 180 TCR beta chains were listed by the study as associated with cytomegalovirus. In a later analysis, HLA-associated TCR beta chains showed more clonal expansion and lower generation probabilities than non-associated chains that were equally common. A group of highly shared sequence variants was considered likely to be a technical artifact of the sequencing pipeline. A later genetic analysis associated a missense DCLRE1C variant with V-gene and J-gene trimming of TCR beta chains, and an independent cohort replicated the association. In a later analysis, TCR association rates were found to vary across HLA loci, with the most associated TCRs seen for DRB1 alleles and the fewest for HLA-C alleles. Several of the top co-occurrence clusters appeared to be linked to parvovirus B19, influenza, CMV and Epstein-Barr virus, according to a later analysis. In a later analysis, most CMV-associated TCR beta chains were found to appear HLA-restricted, with HLA associations seemingly driven largely by CMV exposure. HLA typing was unavailable for some donors at each locus, so association tests used only the typed subset. The presence/absence analyses assumed that sequencing depth was roughly uniform across donors, and that assumption may not be true. Most TCR sequences were observed very rarely across donors, whereas some public TCRs were present in many individuals. Strong co-occurrence of HLA alleles, especially DR and DQ, made assigning TCR associations to individual alleles difficult. Only TCR beta chains were sequenced in this cohort, and the absence of alpha or paired-chain data limited detectable features. Specific HLA alleles were associated with more than 15,000 TCR beta sequences at a false discovery rate of 0.05 in a later analysis. A further reported finding was that TCR beta sequences accurately predicted the HLA-A and HLA-B alleles for most subjects in the first cohort. For the cohort, immune exposure information was limited to CMV serostatus. Because the 87-base-pair reads could not distinguish some IMGT-functional V segments, including TRBV6-2 and TRBV6-3, those segments were excluded. In an earlier analysis of several hundred of the donors, most TCR beta V segments were observed in productive rearrangements about 90% or about 30% of the time, broadly matching IMGT annotations. In a later genetic analysis, fewer N-insertions in productive TCRs were reported among donors in an Asian-associated ancestry cluster than the roughly 700-donor mean.

Receptors were amplified or captured by the immunoSEQ multiplex PCR assay. A mixture of 60 forward primers for TCR Vbeta segments and 13 reverse primers for TCR Jbeta segments was used in the multiplex PCR. The CDR3 region of rearranged TCR beta genes was amplified from genomic DNA with a multiplex PCR assay. On the Illumina HiSeq System, the amplified TCR beta libraries were sequenced as 87-base-pair reads. For the original study's pipeline: Across the 640 or so repertoires, a later analysis counted 75 million to 90 million unique TCR beta chains, 9.5 million to 13 million of which were shared by at least two donors. To remove PCR and sequencing errors, raw reads were error-corrected and collapsed into unique sequences using a nearest-neighbor algorithm that merged closely related sequences. To assign V, D and J gene segments, CDR3 sequences were aligned to IMGT reference sequences. For a sequence to be retained, a match of at least six nucleotides to both a V gene segment and a J gene segment was required. Rearrangements were classified as productive when the CDR3 lacked stop codons and remained in frame with V and J, and all other rearrangements were classified as non-productive. Following IMGT convention, CDR3 was defined as the stretch from the second conserved V-encoded cysteine to the conserved J-encoded phenylalanine. Sequences without an unambiguous match to a single V gene segment were excluded from the earlier analysis of a few hundred of the donors. In an earlier analysis of more than 500 of the donors, a V segment was called functional when productive rearrangements were above 56.7%, and segregating when the standard deviation between donors exceeded 5%. To diagnose cytomegalovirus status from the catalog of TCR beta chain sequences, a statistical classification framework was built. In a later analysis, V and J genes were assigned by comparing TCR nucleotide sequences against IMGT/GENE-DB human TR gene sequences. The TCRdist pipeline was used in a later analysis to assign CDR3 sequences and most-parsimonious VDJ recombination scenarios. A later analysis defined each TCR beta chain by its CDR3 amino acid sequence plus V-gene family, and excluded reads lacking a unique V-gene family. In a later analysis, approximately 590 highly shared, low-generation-probability nucleotide sequences were removed to address suspected cross-contamination and a sequencing artifact. For each public chain, a later analysis derived a clonal expansion index from normalized ranks of inferred template counts within each repertoire. A later analysis computed generation probabilities with a VDJ recombination model fitted to out-of-frame rearrangements, and checked the results against IGoR. A later analysis scored TCR-TCR, TCR-HLA and TCR-CMV co-occurrence with hypergeometric tests, applying a repertoire-size bias correction to TCR pairs. A later analysis estimated false discovery rates by permuting HLA or CMV assignments 20 times. In a later analysis, co-occurring TCRs were grouped with DBSCAN, and TCRdist sequence similarity was added when clustering was performed within HLA-allele-positive subsets. Co-occurrence clustering excluded repertoires with fewer than 30,000 or more than 120,000 public chains, plus five with anomalous nucleotide sharing. TCRdb retrieved this table from immuneACCESS and kept in-frame rearrangements only. Not all clones are present; in checked studies, unresolved V genes account for under half, and no reason is known for the remainder. V and J calls and clone size are given by that table; D and trimming were obtained from the DNA. This sample comprises 65,000 to 75,000 clones, approximately 67% of them detected only once. 2% to 2.5% of the sample is in the top ten clones.

The chain is assembled from TRBV5-8 and TRBJ2-5; 7 junctional bases match TRBD1. The better agreement between TRBJ2-7 and the DNA end casts doubt on the J call. Material for sequencing was PBMCs. The receptor was isolated from a woman aged 30 to 39 in good health and CMV-seronegative. The DNA sequence reads TGTGCCAGCAGCTTCAGGGGGTACGAGCAGTACTTC. Its protein reads: CASSFRGYEQYF.